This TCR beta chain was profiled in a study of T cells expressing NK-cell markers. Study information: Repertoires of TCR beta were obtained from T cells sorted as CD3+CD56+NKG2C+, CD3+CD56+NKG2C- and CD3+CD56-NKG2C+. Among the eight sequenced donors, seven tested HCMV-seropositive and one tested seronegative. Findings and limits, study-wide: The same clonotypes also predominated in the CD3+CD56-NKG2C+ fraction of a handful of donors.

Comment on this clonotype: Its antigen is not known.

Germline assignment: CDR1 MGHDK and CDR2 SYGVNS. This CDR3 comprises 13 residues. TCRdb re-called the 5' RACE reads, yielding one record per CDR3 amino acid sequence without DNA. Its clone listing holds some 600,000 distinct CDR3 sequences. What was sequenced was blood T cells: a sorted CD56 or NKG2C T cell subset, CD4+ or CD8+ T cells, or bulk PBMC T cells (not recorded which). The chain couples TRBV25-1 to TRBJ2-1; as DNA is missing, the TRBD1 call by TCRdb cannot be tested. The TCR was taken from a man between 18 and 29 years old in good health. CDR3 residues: CASGRTGPNEQFF.